The sequence of this T cell receptor beta chain was determined in a study of blood T cell repertoires in COVID-19. Study-level information: Sites across the United States, Italy and Spain contributed samples from acute and convalescent COVID-19.

Libraries were prepared by immunoSEQ multiplex PCR; TCRdb keeps only in-frame clonotypes and omits some of them. The table lists 150,000 to 200,000 clones, roughly 84% of them singletons. Remarks on this clone: At the DNA level, this CDR3 is encoded by other sequences in the same sample as well.

Germline V gene sequence: CDR1 LNHDA, CDR2 SQIVND (reference sequence). The CDR3 has 12 residues. V lost 0 bases and J 3 bases, leaving 3 bases between the germline ends. Enrolled during active infection, Seattle patients were then followed longitudinally. This chain connects TRBV19 to TRBJ2-7; no clear D. Sequencing was carried out using peripheral blood. The clonotype was recovered from a woman between 45 and 65 years old with COVID-19, enrolled during active disease. This CDR3 reads CASSIDRYEQYF. The CDR3 DNA follows: TGTGCCAGTAGTATAGATCGCTACGAGCAGTACTTC. The variable domain in full, with the rest retrieved from reference TRBV19 and TRBJ2-7, is DGGITQSPKYLFRKEGQNVTLSCEQNLNHDAMYWYRQDPGQGLRLIYYSQIVNDFQKGDIAEGYSVSREKKESFPLTVTSAQKNPTAFYLCASSIDRYEQYFGPGTRLTVT.